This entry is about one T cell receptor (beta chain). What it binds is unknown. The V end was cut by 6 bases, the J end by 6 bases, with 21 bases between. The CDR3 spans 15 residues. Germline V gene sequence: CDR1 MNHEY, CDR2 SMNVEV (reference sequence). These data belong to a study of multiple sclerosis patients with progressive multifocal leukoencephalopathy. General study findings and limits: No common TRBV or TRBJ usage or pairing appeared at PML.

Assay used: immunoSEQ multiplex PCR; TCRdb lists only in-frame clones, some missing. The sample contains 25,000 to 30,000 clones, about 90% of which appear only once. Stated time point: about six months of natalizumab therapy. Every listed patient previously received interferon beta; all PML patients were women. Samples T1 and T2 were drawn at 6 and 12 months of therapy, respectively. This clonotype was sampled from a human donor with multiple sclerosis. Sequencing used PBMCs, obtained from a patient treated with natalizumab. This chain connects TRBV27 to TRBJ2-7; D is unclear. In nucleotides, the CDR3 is TGTGCCAGCAGCCCTACGCCTAGGAGTTCAGGCGAGCAGTACTTC. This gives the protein CASSPTPRSSGEQYF.